Listed here are 18 T cell receptor beta chains from one sample, sequenced in a study of cytomegalovirus exposure and HLA in healthy donors. The PCR employed 60 Vbeta primers together with 13 Jbeta primers. TCRdb's copy holds only in-frame clones and misses some; the assay was immunoSEQ multiplex PCR. The sample holds some 150,000 clones, 79% seen once. Sequenced sample: PBMCs. The receptors originated from a human donor in good health.

A single count supports this clone. V usage is TRBV6-5 and J usage is TRBJ2-1, with 13 bases lining up with TRBD2. In germline, CDR1 is MNHEY, CDR2 SVGAGI. The CDR3 has 15 amino acids. The V gene end was trimmed by 6 bases and the J gene end by 6 bases; junction bases not matched to a gene: 5. The CDR3 nucleotides are TGTGCCAGCAGCCGGACTAGCGGGGGATTCAATGAGCAGTTCTTC. As protein: CASSRTSGGFNEQFF.

The chain links TRBV6-1 to TRBJ1-4; 7 bases line up with TRBD1. The V gene end was trimmed by 2 bases and the J gene end by 0 bases; junction bases not matched to a gene: 6. Germline loops: CDR1 MNHNS, CDR2 SASEGT. CDR3 length equals 17 residues. CDR3 protein: CASSEYRGLATNEKLFF. DNA for the CDR3: TGTGCCAGCAGTGAATACAGGGGCTTAGCAACTAATGAAAAACTGTTTTTT.

The chain couples TRBV27 to TRBJ1-2; D is perhaps TRBD1 (6 bases). V was cut by 5 bases and J by 2 bases, with 9 bases left in between. This CDR3 is built from 13 residues. The germline V gene encodes CDR1 MNHEY and CDR2 SMNVEV (reference sequence). CDR3 loop: CASSQDRNYGYTF. CDR3 coding DNA: TGTGCCAGCAGTCAAGACAGGAACTATGGCTACACCTTC.

The gene calls are TRBV1 and TRBJ2-7; TRBD2 is the table's D call and was not checked against the DNA. TRBV1 corresponds to a pseudogene. This CDR3 spans 15 amino acids. CDR3 protein: CTRSRADPSSYEQYF. The CDR3 nucleotides are TGCACCAGATCCAGAGCGGATCCCTCCTCCTACGAGCAGTACTTC.

With regard to this clone: Germline and junction disagree at one end, which may indicate a read error. The chain couples TRBV7-9 to TRBJ1-1, with unresolved D. Germline CDR1 reads SEHNR; CDR2 reads FQNEAQ (reference sequence). The CDR3 spans 15 residues. The DNA for the CDR3 is TGTTCCAGCAGCTTAGAGCGACTGGTCATCACTGAAGCTTTCTTT. It specifies CSSSLERLVITEAFF.

The chain links TRBV18 to TRBJ1-2; TRBD1 might be the D (5 bases). Germline CDR1 reads KGHSH; CDR2 reads LQKENI. This CDR3 region has 18 residues. V gave up 6 bases and J gave up 0 bases, with 23 bases separating them. In nucleotides, the CDR3 is TGTGCCAGCTCGGGGTTTGGCCGTAAAGACAGAGCTAACTATGGCTACACCTTC. As protein: CASSGFGRKDRANYGYTF.

This clone was counted a few times. The chain has TRBV11-2 and TRBJ1-1; D remains unclear. CDR1 is SGHAT, CDR2 FQNNGV, per germline. The CDR3 is 11 amino acids. With 5 bases removed from V and 8 bases from J, the gap between germline ends came to 9 bases. The CDR3 DNA reads as TGTGCCAGCAGCCCCGTCTTCGAAGCTTTCTTT. Amino acid sequence: CASSPVFEAFF.

The chain joins TRBV4-2 to TRBJ1-6, with a weak D call TRBD1 (6 bases). Germline loops: CDR1 LGHNA, CDR2 YNFKEQ. V lost 2 bases and J lost 10, with 15 bases in between. The CDR3 has 15 amino acids. In DNA form, the CDR3 reads TGTGCCAGCAGCCAAAACCCAGGGGAAGGCTCACCCCTCCACTTT. This codes for CASSQNPGEGSPLHF.

V is TRBV7-9 and J is TRBJ2-5; D is uncertain. Germline assignment: CDR1 SEHNR and CDR2 FQNEAQ (reference sequence). Trimming removed 6 bases from V and 5 bases from J, with 4 bases in between. The CDR3 sequence is 10 residues long. The CDR3 spells CASRRETQYF. As DNA, the CDR3 is TGTGCCAGCAGACGGGAGACCCAGTACTTC. The full variable domain, its missing parts supplied by reference TRBV7-9 and TRBJ2-5, is DTGVSQNPRHKITKRGQNVTFRCDPISEHNRLYWYRQTLGQGPEFLTYFQNEAQLEKSRLLSDRFSAERPKGSFSTLEIQRTEQGDSAMYLCASRRETQYFGPGTRLLVL.

Here the CDR3 DNA reads TGTGCCAGCAGAGTACTAGTTCCCATTAGGAAGTTCTTC. It encodes CASRVLVPIRKFF. The chain combines TRBV6-5 with TRBJ2-1; D may be TRBD2 (5 bases). V was trimmed by 6 bases and J by 14 bases, leaving 20 bases between them. Germline V gene data show CDR1 as MNHEY and CDR2 as SVGAGI. This CDR3 is 13 amino acids long.

The chain combines TRBV7-3 with TRBJ2-1; D is unclear. Germline loops: CDR1 SGHTA, CDR2 FQGTGA. Trimming took off 2 bases at V and 6 bases at J, with 8 bases between the two ends. The CDR3 extends over 13 amino acids. CDR3 sequence reads: CASSLFPFNEQFF. CDR3 in DNA: TGTGCCAGCAGCTTATTTCCCTTCAATGAGCAGTTCTTC.

V is TRBV9 and J is TRBJ2-2; 8 nucleotides line up with TRBD1. After removal of 7 bases from V and 6 bases from J, the junction contained 8 bases not matched to a gene. Germline V gene data show CDR1 as SGDLS and CDR2 as YYNGEE. The CDR3 sequence is 14 residues long. The CDR3 sequence is CASQGQDRSGELFF. CDR3 nucleotides: TGTGCCAGCCAGGGACAGGACAGATCCGGGGAGCTGTTTTTT.

The V and J genes are TRBV5-1 and TRBJ1-1; D uncertain. This CDR3 spans 14 amino acids. Germline CDR1 and CDR2: SGHRS and YFSETQ. Trimming shortened V by 3 bases and J by 0 bases, and 9 bases separated the two germline ends. The DNA of the CDR3 is TGCGCCAGCAGCTCGGCGGGGATGAACACTGAAGCTTTCTTT. Translated: CASSSAGMNTEAFF.

This clone was detected only once. V is TRBV7-2 and J is TRBJ1-6; TRBD1 is a possible D gene (6 bases). The CDR3 sequence is 15 residues long. Germline lookup yields CDR1 SGHTA and CDR2 FQGNSA. Trimming removed 5 bases from V and 17 bases from J, with 25 bases in between. For the CDR3, the DNA is TGTGCCAGCAGCCCTTCCGGGGGGCCCCGAGCCGCTTTCCACTTT. Encoded protein: CASSPSGGPRAAFHF.

The rearrangement joins TRBV28 to TRBJ2-7; 7 nucleotides line up with TRBD1. After removal of 4 bases from V and 6 bases from J, the junction contained 12 bases not matched to a gene. The CDR3 is 15 residues long. The germline CDR1 and CDR2 sequences are MDHEN and SYDVKM. The CDR3 sequence is CASSSFRQGIREQYF. DNA for the CDR3: TGTGCCAGCAGTTCCTTCCGACAGGGTATACGCGAGCAGTACTTC. Drawing the rest from reference TRBV28 and TRBJ2-7, the complete variable domain is DVKVTQSSRYLVKRTGEKVFLECVQDMDHENMFWYRQDPGLGLRLIYFSYDVKMKEKGDIPEGYSVSREKKERFSLILESASTNQTSMYLCASSSFRQGIREQYFGPGTRLTVT.

The chain carries TRBV27 and TRBJ2-1; 9 nucleotides match TRBD2. With 2 bases clipped from V and 6 bases from J, the junction kept 5 bases outside the gene matches. CDR3 size: 15 residues. Germline loops: CDR1 MNHEY, CDR2 SMNVEV (reference sequence). CDR3 loop: CASSLAGGPGNEQFF. The CDR3 DNA sequence: TGTGCCAGCAGTTTAGCGGGAGGGCCTGGCAATGAGCAGTTCTTC.

The gene calls are TRBV12-5 and TRBJ2-1; 9 nucleotides align to TRBD1. CDR3 length: 21 amino acids. With V trimmed by 0 bases and J by 10 bases, 25 bases remained unmatched. CDR1 is LGHNT and CDR2 is FRNRAP in the germline V gene. The CDR3 DNA is TGTGCTAGTGGTTTGGTACCAATGGGACAGGGACAATTTCTCACAAATGACGAGCAGTTCTTC. This gives the protein CASGLVPMGQGQFLTNDEQFF. Full variable domain (remainder filled in from reference TRBV12-5 and TRBJ2-1): DARVTQTPRHKVTEMGQEVTMRCQPILGHNTVFWYRQTMMQGLELLAYFRNRAPLDDSGMPKDRFSAEMPDATLATLKIQPSEPRDSAVYFCASGLVPMGQGQFLTNDEQFFGPGTRLTVL.

The V and J genes are TRBV10-1 and TRBJ2-7; possibly TRBD1 for D (6 bases). CDR3 length: 13 residues. The germline V gene encodes CDR1 WNHNN and CDR2 SYGVQD (reference sequence). Trimming stripped 6 bases from V and 3 bases from J, with 12 bases between. The DNA of the CDR3 is TGCGCCAGCAGCACAGGGAGCGGCTACGAGCAGTACTTC. Protein sequence: CASSTGSGYEQYF.